This is a list of T cell receptor beta chains from one sample in a study of blood T cell repertoires in COVID-19. Measured with immunoSEQ multiplex PCR; TCRdb has only the in-frame clones, and not every one. The sample records about 310,000 clones, 87% being singletons. The sample consisted of PBMCs or T cells enriched from blood (not recorded which). These TCRs come from a woman between 18 and 30 years old who had recovered from COVID-19. The CDR3 runs from the conserved cysteine through the conserved F or W. The order of the fields is CDR3 length, J gene, V gene, D gene, clone size, CDR3 protein, CDR3 DNA. The D gene is left open where the match is weak. Clone size, where shown, is once, few, many, or a class for clones that have expanded.

15 TRBJ1-6 TRBV25-1 . . CASSESGRYNSPLHF TGTGCCAGCAGTGAATCAGGGAGGTATAATTCACCCCTCCACTTT
13 TRBJ2-1 TRBV27 . . CASSFLVASEQFF TGTGCCAGCAGTTTTTTGGTAGCTAGTGAGCAGTTCTTC
13 TRBJ1-1 TRBV7-8 . . CASRREPNTEAFF TGTGCCAGCAGGAGGGAACCGAACACTGAAGCTTTCTTT
16 TRBJ2-2 TRBV7-2 . . CASSPSGGAWTGELFF TGTGCCAGCAGCCCAAGCGGAGGGGCTTGGACCGGGGAGCTGTTTTTT
16 TRBJ1-5 TRBV7-2 . few CASSLGGDRRNQPQHF TGTGCCAGCAGCTTAGGGGGCGACAGGCGCAATCAGCCCCAGCATTTT
18 TRBJ1-6 TRBV7-9 TRBD1 . CASSLGQGASSYNSPLHF TGTGCCAGCAGCTTAGGTCAGGGGGCAAGCTCCTATAATTCACCCCTCCACTTT
15 TRBJ1-6 TRBV28 TRBD1 . CASSWRDREGSPLHF TGTGCCAGCAGTTGGCGGGACAGGGAGGGATCACCCCTCCACTTT
15 TRBJ1-2 TRBV4-2 TRBD1 . CASSQEDRGAYGYTF TGTGCCAGCAGCCAAGAAGACAGGGGGGCGTATGGCTACACCTTC
14 TRBJ2-1 TRBV2 TRBD2 . CASSPGLAGVEQFF TGTGCCAGCAGCCCGGGACTAGCGGGCGTTGAGCAGTTCTTC
15 TRBJ2-2 TRBV4-2 TRBD1 once CASSPGTGDTGELFF TGTGCCAGCAGCCCAGGGACAGGAGACACCGGGGAGCTGTTTTTT
13 TRBJ1-6 TRBV7-2 . . CASSPTRNSPLHF TGTGCCAGCAGCCCCACACGAAATTCACCCCTCCACTTT
14 TRBJ1-2 TRBV5-1 . . CASSPRGGTNGYTF TGCGCCAGCAGCCCTAGGGGAGGGACGAATGGCTACACCTTC
15 TRBJ2-1 TRBV7-2 TRBD2 once CASSLVAGGGNEQFF TGTGCCAGCAGCTTAGTAGCGGGAGGGGGGAATGAGCAGTTCTTC
13 TRBJ2-5 TRBV5-1 . . CASSLEGVETQYF TGCGCCAGCAGCTTGGAGGGGGTGGAGACCCAGTACTTC
18 TRBJ2-1 TRBV29-1 TRBD2 once CSVEAPRAGGLLGNEQFF TGCAGCGTTGAGGCCCCCAGAGCGGGGGGCCTTTTGGGGAATGAGCAGTTCTTC
16 TRBJ1-3 TRBV28 TRBD1 . CASGRTGAVGGNTIYF TGTGCCAGCGGTCGTACAGGGGCGGTAGGGGGAAACACCATATATTTT
16 TRBJ1-1 TRBV21-1 . . CASSKEARAMTTEAFF TGTGCCAGCAGCAAAGAGGCCAGGGCCATGACTACTGAAGCTTTCTTT
17 TRBJ2-1 TRBV6-1 TRBD2 . CASSEYGRGGPYNEQFF TGTGCCAGCAGTGAATACGGCCGGGGGGGGCCCTACAATGAGCAGTTCTTC
13 TRBJ1-2 TRBV7-2 . . CASSAGDSYGYTF TGTGCCAGCAGCGCGGGGGATTCATATGGCTACACCTTC
16 TRBJ2-3 TRBV5-4 . . CASSSMTKLSTDTQYF TGTGCCAGCAGCTCAATGACGAAACTAAGCACAGATACGCAGTATTTT
11 TRBJ2-3 TRBV5-8 . . CASSLAYTQYF TGTGCCAGCAGCTTGGCGTATACGCAGTATTTT
14 TRBJ1-1 TRBV6-1 . . CASSEWQTNTEAFF TGTGCCAGCAGTGAGTGGCAGACAAACACTGAAGCTTTCTTT